Here is one T cell receptor beta chain with its context. Per germline, CDR1 SQVTM and CDR2 ANQGSEA. Trimming removed 1 base at V and 4 bases at J, with 12 bases between. CDR3 length: 14 amino acids. Sequencing used immunoSEQ multiplex PCR; TCRdb keeps in-frame clones, though not all of them. In the table there are more than 95,000 clones, 65% to 90% of which are singletons. This record comes from a study of blood T cell repertoires in COVID-19. The sequencing input was peripheral blood. The J gene is TRBJ2-3, the V gene TRBV29-1; a possible D gene is TRBD1 (6 bases). This sequence was found in a woman older than 75 with acute or convalescent COVID-19. CDR3 protein: CSVEGGLGADTQYF. The CDR3 region has the DNA TGCAGCGTTGAAGGGGGGCTGGGGGCAGATACGCAGTATTTT.